Shown below are 26 T cell receptor beta chains from a single sample sequenced in a study of long-term antiretroviral therapy in people with HIV. Assay version v3.0 of immunoSEQ was used, and it was run at survey level. Generated by immunoSEQ multiplex PCR, the TCRdb table keeps only in-frame clones and is missing some. The table shows 29,000 or so clones, with over 90% occurring only once. The specimen comprised unsorted PBMCs, sampled 6.5 years after starting antiretroviral therapy. Every receptor here comes from a woman aged 40 to 50 with HIV.

The chain recombines TRBV14 with TRBJ1-4; no firm D call. This CDR3 spans 14 amino acids. Germline V CDR1 and CDR2: SGHDN, FVKESK. Trimming stripped 1 base from V and 4 bases from J, with 7 bases between. The CDR3 region is CASSQVGLNEKLFF. CDR3 bases: TGTGCCAGCAGCCAAGTGGGCCTTAATGAAAAACTGTTTTTT.

V and J are TRBV30 and TRBJ1-2; tentative D call: TRBD1 (6 bases). V was clipped by 4 bases and J by 4 bases, with 28 bases between them. The CDR3 runs to 18 residues. Germline CDR1 GTSNPN, CDR2 SVGIG (reference sequence). CDR3 sequence (DNA): TGTGCCTGGAAGACGGATTTACGGGACACCCTTTCTGGCTATGGCTACACCTTC. Translated: CAWKTDLRDTLSGYGYTF.

The chain has TRBV25-1 and TRBJ1-1; 7 bases are shared with TRBD1. The junction had 6 bases not matched to a gene; V was cut back by 4 bases and J by 7 bases. The length of the CDR3 is 13 residues. Per germline, CDR1 MGHDK and CDR2 SYGVNS. Here the CDR3 reads CASSAGTAGEAFF. The CDR3 coding sequence is TGTGCCAGCAGTGCCGGGACAGCAGGTGAAGCTTTCTTT.

In its sample, this clone was seen once. The J gene is TRBJ1-5, the V gene TRBV5-1, with TRBD1 as a possible D gene (6 bases). CDR3 length: 15 amino acids. The V and J ends lost 0 bases and 7 bases respectively, with 14 bases between them. Germline assignment: CDR1 SGHRS and CDR2 YFSETQ. CDR3 DNA sequence: TGCGCCAGCAGCTTGGATGGAGGGGGAGGACAGCCCCAGCATTTT. Amino acids: CASSLDGGGGQPQHF.

The chain links TRBV30 to TRBJ1-2; no firm D call. Germline CDR1 and CDR2: GTSNPN and SVGIG (reference sequence). V was pared by 0 bases and J by 2 bases, with 10 bases between. This CDR3 region has 14 residues. The CDR3 region is CAWSVRRTNYGYTF. For the CDR3, the DNA is TGTGCCTGGAGTGTACGGCGGACCAACTATGGCTACACCTTC.

This chain uses TRBV7-2 with TRBJ1-2, with 7 bases fitting TRBD1. The CDR3 is 14 residues long. CDR1 and CDR2 from the germline V gene are SGHTA and FQGNSA. Trimming cost V 4 bases and J 7 bases; bases outside gene matches: 9. The CDR3 here is CASSSSDRAGGYTF. The CDR3 DNA is TGTGCCAGCAGCTCCTCCGACAGGGCTGGTGGCTACACCTTC.

The chain uses TRBV5-5 and TRBJ2-7; tentatively, D is TRBD2 (7 bases). Germline CDR1 and CDR2: SGHKS and YYEKEE (reference sequence). The CDR3 contains 16 residues. Trimming pared 0 bases from V and 0 bases from J, leaving 13 bases between. CDR3 nucleotides: TGTGCCAGCAGCTTGGGTCGGGGGGCGATCTCCTACGAGCAGTACTTC. Translating it yields CASSLGRGAISYEQYF. The whole variable domain, filled in from reference TRBV5-5 and TRBJ2-7, reads DAGVTQSPTHLIKTRGQQVTLRCSPISGHKSVSWYQQVLGQGPQFIFQYYEKEERGRGNFPDRFSARQFPNYSSELNVNALLLGDSALYLCASSLGRGAISYEQYFGPGTRLTVT.

The chain is built from TRBV19 and TRBJ2-7, with D perhaps matching TRBD1 or TRBD2 (5 bases each). V lost 3 bases and J 7 bases, leaving 19 bases between the germline ends. This CDR3 region has 15 residues. Per germline, CDR1 LNHDA and CDR2 SQIVND (reference sequence). The CDR3: CASSISGTRVLEQYF. In DNA, the CDR3 is TGTGCCAGTAGTATTTCAGGGACCCGGGTTTTGGAGCAGTACTTC. Variable domain in full (rest from reference TRBV19 and TRBJ2-7): DGGITQSPKYLFRKEGQNVTLSCEQNLNHDAMYWYRQDPGQGLRLIYYSQIVNDFQKGDIAEGYSVSREKKESFPLTVTSAQKNPTAFYLCASSISGTRVLEQYFGPGTRLTVT.

The chain is built from TRBV19 and TRBJ2-1; 9 bases map to TRBD2. The V gene's germline CDR1 is LNHDA and CDR2 SQIVND (reference sequence). The CDR3 is 15 amino acids. Germline trimming cut 4 bases from V and 7 bases from J; bases unmatched to any gene: 8. The CDR3 nucleotides are TGTGCCAGTAGTAACCCGGGACTAGCTCGGAATGAGCAGTTCTTC. Its protein is CASSNPGLARNEQFF.

The gene calls are TRBV6-4 and TRBJ1-1; D gene uncertain. This CDR3 has 14 residues. The V and J ends lost 6 bases and 6 bases respectively, with 17 bases between them. The germline V gene encodes CDR1 MRHNA and CDR2 SNTAGT. CDR3 coding DNA: TGTGCCAGCAGGCGGGCCGACGGGTACGCTGAAGCTTTCTTT. Its translation is CASRRADGYAEAFF.

This rearrangement joins TRBV6-5 to TRBJ1-1; 9 bases are a match to TRBD1. Looked up from germline, CDR1 is MNHEY and CDR2 is SVGAGI. Germline trimming cut 11 bases from V and 2 bases from J; bases unmatched to any gene: 9. This CDR3 comprises 14 residues. CDR3 region: CASTGGPLNTEAFF. DNA for the CDR3: TGTGCCTCAACAGGGGGCCCCCTTAACACTGAAGCTTTCTTT.

V gene TRBV11-2 combines with J gene TRBJ2-1; D might be TRBD1 (5 bases). This CDR3 spans 16 amino acids. The V and J ends lost 4 bases and 4 bases respectively, with 17 bases between them. Germline values: CDR1 SGHAT, CDR2 FQNNGV. The CDR3 bases are TGTGCCAGCAGCTCCATAGGGGATGTTTTTTACAATGAGCAGTTCTTC. Translation gives CASSSIGDVFYNEQFF.

This rearrangement joins TRBV4-3 to TRBJ1-3, with TRBD1 as a possible D gene (5 bases). Germline lookup yields CDR1 LGHNA and CDR2 YSLEER. This CDR3 spans 17 amino acids. V lost 4 bases, J lost 0 bases, and 16 bases lay in between. The CDR3 reads CASSRGAVGNSGNTIYF. As DNA, the CDR3 is TGCGCCAGCAGCCGCGGGGCAGTCGGAAACTCTGGAAACACCATATATTTT.

V gene TRBV20-1 combines with J gene TRBJ1-2; tentatively, D is TRBD1 (6 bases). Germline values: CDR1 DFQATT, CDR2 SNEGSKA (reference sequence). This CDR3 contains 11 residues. The V end lost 8 bases, the J end lost 2 bases, and 9 bases lay between the germline ends. The CDR3 region has the DNA TGCAGTACCGGGACAAACTATGGCTACACCTTC. Protein: CSTGTNYGYTF.

The DNA for the CDR3 is TGTGCCAGCAGCTTTGGGATGAACACTGAAGCTTTCTTT. Residues: CASSFGMNTEAFF. The chain employs TRBV5-4 and TRBJ1-1; D unresolved. V was cut by 2 bases and J by 0 bases, with 5 bases left in between. This CDR3 has 13 residues. Germline assignment: CDR1 SGHNT and CDR2 YYREEE (reference sequence).

This sequence joins TRBV14 and TRBJ1-2, with D possibly matching TRBD1 (6 bases). The V gene lost 1 base and the J gene lost 5 bases, with 17 bases spanning the gap. This CDR3 contains 16 residues. The germline V gene encodes CDR1 SGHDN and CDR2 FVKESK. CDR3 sequence reads: CASSQVLQGQGYGYTF. CDR3 bases: TGTGCCAGCAGCCAAGTTTTGCAGGGGCAGGGTTATGGCTACACCTTC.

This CDR3 is CAWSLLRGHNEKLFF. The CDR3 DNA follows: TGTGCCTGGAGTCTCCTCAGGGGGCATAATGAAAAACTGTTTTTT. The rearrangement joins TRBV30 to TRBJ1-4, with 8 nucleotides matching TRBD1. The CDR3 length is 15 residues. Trimming removed 2 bases from V and 4 bases from J; junction bases left unmatched: 6. The germline V gene encodes CDR1 GTSNPN and CDR2 SVGIG (reference sequence).

The chain recombines TRBV4-3 with TRBJ1-1, with D perhaps TRBD1 (6 bases). This CDR3 is built from 16 residues. Germline V lookup: CDR1 LGHNA, CDR2 YSLEER. V shed 2 bases and J shed 10 bases, with 23 bases lying between them. DNA of the CDR3: TGCGCCAGCAGCCAAAGTTTCGTGGGGTTGGAGGGGGGAGCTTTCTTT. Protein sequence: CASSQSFVGLEGGAFF.

V is TRBV7-9 and J is TRBJ1-2, with a weak D call TRBD1 (5 bases). V was shortened by 8 bases and J by 3 bases, with 10 bases between the two germline ends. The length of the CDR3 is 12 residues. CDR1 is SEHNR and CDR2 is FQNEAQ in the germline V gene (reference sequence). In DNA form, the CDR3 reads TGTGCCAGCCGTGGGGGGGACTATGGCTACACCTTC. Its translation: CASRGGDYGYTF.

This chain joins TRBV7-9 and TRBJ1-2; 7 bases agree with TRBD1. The junction had 11 bases not matched to a gene; V was cut back by 7 bases and J by 3 bases. Per the germline V gene, CDR1 is SEHNR and CDR2 is FQNEAQ (reference sequence). The CDR3 is 15 residues long. The CDR3 loop is CASTSQGGEDYGYTF. DNA for the CDR3: TGTGCCAGCACCAGTCAAGGGGGCGAGGACTATGGCTACACCTTC.

The chain employs TRBV5-1 and TRBJ1-3; perhaps TRBD1 as D (5 bases). The CDR3 totals 15 residues. The V and J ends lost 2 bases and 4 bases respectively, with 13 bases between them. Looked up from germline, CDR1 is SGHRS and CDR2 is YFSETQ. CDR3 sequence: CASSFDWTFGNTIYF. The DNA for the CDR3 is TGCGCCAGCAGCTTCGACTGGACATTCGGAAACACCATATATTTT. The full variable domain, in which reference TRBV5-1 and TRBJ1-3 provide the parts outside the CDR3, is KAGVTQTPRYLIKTRGQQVTLSCSPISGHRSVSWYQQTPGQGLQFLFEYFSETQRNKGNFPGRFSGRQFSNSRSEMNVSTLELGDSALYLCASSFDWTFGNTIYFGEGSWLTVV.

The rearrangement links TRBV7-8 to TRBJ1-4; TRBD1 matches at 9 bases. Germline CDR1 reads SGHVS; CDR2 reads FQNEAQ. CDR3 length: 19 residues. V lost 4 bases and J lost 7; bases outside the gene matches: 19. DNA for the CDR3: TGTGCCAGCAGCTCCACCGATGGGACAGGGAGGCGGGTTGGTGAAAAACTGTTTTTT. This translates into CASSSTDGTGRRVGEKLFF.

This clone was detected only a few times. The chain links TRBV7-9 to TRBJ1-4; D may be TRBD1 (5 bases). This CDR3 has 14 residues. Germline assignment: CDR1 SEHNR and CDR2 FQNEAQ (reference sequence). The V gene lost 5 bases and the J gene lost 6 bases, with 13 bases spanning the gap. In DNA form, the CDR3 reads TGTGCCAGCAGCCCTGGTGGGGCCTATGAAAAACTGTTTTTT. It is translated as CASSPGGAYEKLFF.

The chain couples TRBV4-1 to TRBJ1-2, with no clear D. Germline CDR1 and CDR2: MGHRA and YSYEKL. V shed 7 bases and J shed 4 bases, with 22 bases lying between them. The CDR3 has 16 amino acids. CDR3 protein: CASTRDLGIKGYGYTF. The CDR3 region has the DNA TGCGCCAGCACCCGGGATCTGGGGATAAAGGGCTATGGCTACACCTTC.

This sequence joins TRBV5-4 and TRBJ1-1, with D possibly matching TRBD1 (5 bases). This CDR3 has 15 amino acids. Trimming removed 4 bases from V and 4 bases from J, with 17 bases in between. In germline, CDR1 is SGHNT, CDR2 YYREEE (reference sequence). In nucleotides, the CDR3 is TGTGCCAGCAGCCTCTTGAGCAGGGCGGCCACTGAAGCTTTCTTT. This translates into CASSLLSRAATEAFF.

The chain carries TRBV6-5 and TRBJ2-7, with 10 bases aligning to TRBD1. The CDR3 has 14 amino acids. With 5 bases clipped from V and 0 bases from J, the junction kept 1 base outside the gene matches. The germline V gene encodes CDR1 MNHEY and CDR2 SVGAGI. The CDR3 loop is CASSRQGASYEQYF. The CDR3 DNA sequence: TGTGCCAGCAGTCGACAGGGGGCCTCCTACGAGCAGTACTTC.